These 29 T cell receptor beta chains were all obtained from the same sample, sequenced in a study of T-cell memory formation after mild COVID-19. TCRdb processed the 5' RACE reads anew with MiXCR; each CDR3 protein has one entry. The table records approximately 440,000 distinct CDR3 sequences, roughly 20% of them present only once. The specimen was PBMCs or a T cell subset sorted from them (not recorded which). The receptors here all came from an adult woman who had mild COVID-19 (a few samples of this study predate the infection). Cell type and time point are not known.

The genes are TRBV5-5 and TRBJ2-2; 9 nucleotides match TRBD2. After removal of 0 bases from V and 7 bases from J, the junction contained 4 bases not matched to a gene. The CDR3 has 15 residues. Germline CDR1 SGHKS, CDR2 YYEKEE (reference sequence). For the CDR3, the DNA is TGTGCCAGCAGCTTGGCGGTAGCGGGAGTCGGGGAGCTGTTTTTT. It is translated as CASSLAVAGVGELFF.

The chain combines TRBV15 with TRBJ2-1; D is unclear. Trimming removed 4 bases from V and 0 bases from J, with 13 bases in between. The CDR3 totals 16 residues. Germline-derived CDR1 and CDR2 are LNHNV and YYDKDF (reference sequence). CDR3 in DNA: TGTGCCACCAGCATCGGGCTTATAAGCTCCTACAATGAGCAGTTCTTC. Its protein is CATSIGLISSYNEQFF. The full variable domain, completed using reference TRBV15 and TRBJ2-1, is DAMVIQNPRYQVTQFGKPVTLSCSQTLNHNVMYWYQQKSSQAPKLLFHYYDKDFNNEADTPDNFQSRRPNTSFCFLDIRSPGLGDTAMYLCATSIGLISSYNEQFFGPGTRLTVL.

V usage is TRBV5-1 and J usage is TRBJ2-7; possibly TRBD1 or TRBD2 for D (5 bases each). Trimming removed 2 bases at V and 2 bases at J, with 11 bases between. The CDR3 is 14 amino acids. CDR1 and CDR2 from the germline V gene are SGHRS and YFSETQ. The CDR3 nucleotides read TGCGCCAGCAGCTTCGGGACGCCCGCCTACGAGCAGTACTTC. Amino acids: CASSFGTPAYEQYF.

The V call is TRBV29-1, the J call TRBJ2-1; TRBD1 matches at 11 bases. The CDR3 totals 12 residues. Looked up from germline, CDR1 is SQVTM and CDR2 is ANQGSEA. Trimming took 7 bases from V and 8 from J; bases not matched to a gene: 4. The CDR3 loop reads CSERTGGDEQFF. The DNA of the CDR3 is TGCAGCGAAAGGACAGGGGGCGATGAGCAGTTCTTC.

This clonotype was counted only a few times. The J gene is TRBJ2-7, the V gene TRBV5-1; D is perhaps TRBD1 (6 bases). This CDR3 has 15 amino acids. The V end lost 4 bases, the J end lost 5 bases, and 19 bases lay between the germline ends. Germline CDR1 SGHRS, CDR2 YFSETQ. CDR3 nucleotide sequence: TGCGCCAGCAGCAACGGCCGGGACATGTCCCACGAGCAGTACTTC. Translated, it gives CASSNGRDMSHEQYF. Full variable domain (outside the CDR3, taken from reference TRBV5-1 and TRBJ2-7): KAGVTQTPRYLIKTRGQQVTLSCSPISGHRSVSWYQQTPGQGLQFLFEYFSETQRNKGNFPGRFSGRQFSNSRSEMNVSTLELGDSALYLCASSNGRDMSHEQYFGPGTRLTVT.

This CDR3 is CASSLGRGGGNMYTQYF. The CDR3 DNA reads as TGTGCCAGCAGCTTAGGCCGTGGAGGGGGCAACATGTATACGCAGTATTTT. The V call is TRBV7-2, the J call TRBJ2-3; D might be TRBD1 (7 bases). CDR1 is SGHTA and CDR2 is FQGNSA in the germline V gene. The CDR3 contains 17 residues. V lost 1 base and J lost 7, with 21 bases in between.

This clonotype was found a few times. The chain couples TRBV4-1 to TRBJ2-4; TRBD2 might be the D (5 bases). Germline V CDR1 and CDR2: MGHRA, YSYEKL. The V and J ends lost 0 bases and 3 bases respectively, with 12 bases between them. CDR3 length: 16 residues. The CDR3 DNA is TGCGCCAGCAGCCAAGATAGAGTCGCGGGCAAAAACATTCAGTACTTC. Protein: CASSQDRVAGKNIQYF.

This clonotype was seen a few times. The J gene is TRBJ2-7, the V gene TRBV29-1; 7 positions match TRBD1. With 1 base clipped from V and 3 bases from J, the junction kept 12 bases outside the gene matches. The CDR3 spans 16 residues. In germline, CDR1 is SQVTM, CDR2 ANQGSEA. CDR3 in DNA: TGCAGCGTTGAAGCCCCCAGGGGGTTGTTCCACTACGAGCAGTACTTC. Its protein product is CSVEAPRGLFHYEQYF.

The chain recombines TRBV6-2 or TRBV6-3 with TRBJ1-1; no clear D. This CDR3 contains 13 residues. The germline gives CDR1 MNHEY, CDR2 SVGEGT. Trimming took 2 bases from V and 4 from J, leaving 8 bases between them. As DNA, the CDR3 is TGTGCCAGCAGTTACGAGGGATTCACTGAAGCTTTCTTT. Protein: CASSYEGFTEAFF.

This clonotype was recorded a few times. The J gene is TRBJ1-5, the V gene TRBV29-1; D remains ambiguous. CDR3 length: 14 residues. V dropped 4 bases and J dropped 3 bases, with 13 bases sitting between them. In germline, CDR1 is SQVTM, CDR2 ANQGSEA. Here the CDR3 reads CSVVEGGFNQPQHF. The CDR3 bases are TGCAGCGTTGTGGAGGGCGGATTCAATCAGCCCCAGCATTTT. The variable domain in full, with the rest retrieved from reference TRBV29-1 and TRBJ1-5, is SAVISQKPSRDICQRGTSLTIQCQVDSQVTMMFWYRQQPGQSLTLIATANQGSEATYESGFVIDKFPISRPNLTFSTLTVSNMSPEDSSIYLCSVVEGGFNQPQHFGDGTRLSIL.

This clonotype was seen many times. The rearrangement joins TRBV5-5 to TRBJ2-3; the match to TRBD2 covers 7 bases. CDR1 is SGHKS and CDR2 is YYEKEE in the germline V gene (reference sequence). CDR3 length equals 14 residues. With V trimmed by 2 bases and J by 0 bases, 0 bases remained unmatched. The CDR3 is CASSFSGSTDTQYF. The CDR3 DNA follows: TGTGCCAGCAGCTTTAGCGGGAGCACAGATACGCAGTATTTT.

This clonotype has a handful of counts. The V gene is TRBV18, the J gene TRBJ2-7; D is undetermined. Per germline, CDR1 KGHSH and CDR2 LQKENI. The germline V and J ends were trimmed by 1 base and 5 bases, with 9 bases remaining between them. The CDR3 sequence is 13 residues long. In DNA form, the CDR3 reads TGTGCCAGCTCACCACAGCCGGCTGACGAGCAGTACTTC. Protein sequence: CASSPQPADEQYF.

Only a few counts were recorded for this clonotype. The chain employs TRBV5-1 and TRBJ2-7, with TRBD1 matching 11 bases. V shed 2 bases and J 2 bases; nucleotides not matched to a gene: 3. From germline, CDR1 is SGHRS and CDR2 YFSETQ. The CDR3 is 15 amino acids. The CDR3 coding sequence is TGCGCCAGCAGCTTCGGGGGACAGGGGGCCTACGAGCAGTACTTC. Amino acids: CASSFGGQGAYEQYF.

As DNA, the CDR3 is TGTGCCAGCAGCCAAGATGGACTAGCGGGGGCCAATGAGCAGTTCTTC. Translated: CASSQDGLAGANEQFF. The chain is built from TRBV3-1 and TRBJ2-1, with TRBD2 matching 13 bases. V was pared by 0 bases and J by 6 bases, with 2 bases of the junction left unmatched. The germline gives CDR1 LGHDT, CDR2 YNNKEL (reference sequence). The CDR3 contains 16 residues.

Turning to this clonotype: Relative to the germline gene, one junction end is altered; a read error may explain this. The J gene is TRBJ1-1, the V gene TRBV7-2; 10 bases are shared with TRBD1. Germline V lookup: CDR1 SGHTA, CDR2 FQGNSA. This CDR3 is 18 amino acids long. For the CDR3, the DNA is TGTGACAGCAGCTTAGGGTCGGGACAGGGGACCTTGAACACTGAAGCTTTCTTT. Protein sequence: CDSSLGSGQGTLNTEAFF.

The V and J genes are TRBV6-5 and TRBJ2-7; the match to TRBD1 covers 9 bases. This CDR3 has 14 amino acids. With V trimmed by 3 bases and J by 5 bases, 5 bases remained unmatched. Germline assignment: CDR1 MNHEY and CDR2 SVGAGI. CDR3 bases: TGTGCCAGCAGTTATAACAGGGGGCCCCACGAGCAGTACTTC. Amino acids: CASSYNRGPHEQYF.

In its sample, this clonotype was seen a few times. The V and J genes are TRBV5-1 and TRBJ2-7; TRBD2 matches at 14 bases. The ends lost 3 bases at V and 2 bases at J; junction bases unmatched: 4. This CDR3 is built from 16 residues. CDR1 and CDR2 from the germline V gene are SGHRS and YFSETQ. CDR3 residues: CASSWGTSGRTYEQYF. The CDR3 DNA reads TGCGCCAGCAGCTGGGGGACTAGCGGGAGAACCTACGAGCAGTACTTC.

This clonotype was observed a few times. This chain links TRBV7-6 with TRBJ2-7; TRBD2 might be the D (6 bases). This CDR3 spans 16 amino acids. Germline V CDR1 and CDR2: SGHVS, FNYEAQ. V was cut by 1 base and J by 2 bases, with 15 bases left in between. CDR3 DNA: TGTGCCAGCAGCTTAGATTCCGTAGCGGCGGCCTACGAGCAGTACTTC. Translated: CASSLDSVAAAYEQYF. Full variable domain (missing parts from reference TRBV7-6 and TRBJ2-7): GAGVSQSPRYKVTKRGQDVALRCDPISGHVSLYWYRQALGQGPEFLTYFNYEAQQDKSGLPNDRFSAERPEGSISTLTIQRTEQRDSAMYRCASSLDSVAAAYEQYFGPGTRLTVT.

The rearrangement uses TRBV24-1 and TRBJ2-2, with TRBD2 as a possible D gene (5 bases). Germline V gives CDR1 KGHDR, CDR2 SFDVKD. V was trimmed by 5 bases and J by 4 bases, leaving 7 bases between them. The CDR3 length is 13 residues. CDR3: CATSAGSTGELFF. The CDR3 DNA is TGTGCCACCAGTGCGGGGTCCACCGGGGAGCTGTTTTTT.

The chain recombines TRBV12-3 or TRBV12-4 with TRBJ1-6, with TRBD1 as a possible D gene (5 bases). The CDR3 length is 16 residues. The V end lost 5 bases, the J end lost 3 bases, and 14 bases lay between the germline ends. The CDR3 loop is CASSNRDRGYNSPLHF. CDR3 DNA: TGTGCCAGCAGTAACCGGGACCGGGGCTATAATTCACCCCTCCACTTT.

The CDR3 DNA reads TGTGCCAGCAGCCTAAGGGCCGGGACAGGAGGAAAAAGAGGATCTTCTGGGGCCAACGTCCTGACTTTC. Amino acid sequence: CASSLRAGTGGKRGSSGANVLTF. This chain links TRBV12-3 or TRBV12-4 with TRBJ2-6, with 8 bases identical to TRBD1. The CDR3 contains 23 residues. The V and J ends lost 6 bases and 1 base, in that order; junction bases with no gene match: 26.

This sequence joins TRBV19 and TRBJ1-2; 7 bases line up with TRBD1. This CDR3 region has 14 residues. Germline V lookup: CDR1 LNHDA, CDR2 SQIVND (reference sequence). The junction had 2 bases not matched to a gene; V was cut back by 0 bases and J by 4 bases. CDR3 loop: CASSIEGQSYGYTF. For the CDR3, the DNA is TGTGCCAGTAGTATAGAGGGACAGAGCTATGGCTACACCTTC. The full variable domain, rest sourced from reference TRBV19 and TRBJ1-2, is DGGITQSPKYLFRKEGQNVTLSCEQNLNHDAMYWYRQDPGQGLRLIYYSQIVNDFQKGDIAEGYSVSREKKESFPLTVTSAQKNPTAFYLCASSIEGQSYGYTFGSGTRLTVV.

This clonotype has just a few counts. The genes are TRBV7-2 and TRBJ2-1; no definite D call. The germline V gene encodes CDR1 SGHTA and CDR2 FQGNSA. This CDR3 has 14 amino acids. Trimming removed 5 bases from V and 7 bases from J, with 15 bases in between. The CDR3 here is CASSPGGSQNEQFF. The CDR3 DNA reads TGTGCCAGCAGCCCGGGTGGTAGCCAGAATGAGCAGTTCTTC.

This rearrangement joins TRBV7-9 to TRBJ2-2; 7 bases map to TRBD2. The CDR3 totals 15 residues. Germline V gene data show CDR1 as SEHNR and CDR2 as FQNEAQ (reference sequence). Trimming removed 4 bases from V and 1 base from J; junction bases left unmatched: 3. The CDR3 DNA reads as TGTGCCAGCAGCTCCGGACTAGTGAACACCGGGGAGCTGTTTTTT. Amino acid sequence: CASSSGLVNTGELFF. The full variable domain, its missing parts supplied by reference TRBV7-9 and TRBJ2-2, is DTGVSQNPRHKITKRGQNVTFRCDPISEHNRLYWYRQTLGQGPEFLTYFQNEAQLEKSRLLSDRFSAERPKGSFSTLEIQRTEQGDSAMYLCASSSGLVNTGELFFGEGSRLTVL.

The V gene is TRBV9, the J gene TRBJ2-3; 7 positions agree with TRBD1. CDR1 and CDR2 (germline): SGDLS, YYNGEE. V trimming: 2 bases; J trimming: 5 bases; junction bases outside the gene matches: 8. The CDR3 consists of 15 residues. CDR3 nucleotides: TGTGCCAGCAGCGTTCGGACAGGAGTGGGAGATACGCAGTATTTT. Protein: CASSVRTGVGDTQYF.

This rearrangement joins TRBV6-5 to TRBJ2-7; 8 bases match TRBD2. From germline, CDR1 is MNHEY and CDR2 SVGAGI. The trim removed 7 bases at V and 2 bases at J, leaving 7 bases unmatched. The CDR3 covers 14 residues. The CDR3 reads CASTNTGGTYEQYF. The CDR3 DNA follows: TGTGCCAGCACCAATACGGGAGGGACCTACGAGCAGTACTTC.

This clonotype occurred a few times. This chain uses TRBV6-2 or TRBV6-3 with TRBJ2-7; 7 nucleotides line up with TRBD1. V lost 4 bases and J lost 2; bases outside the gene matches: 8. This CDR3 is 15 amino acids long. The germline CDR1 and CDR2 sequences are MNHEY and SVGEGT. This CDR3 reads CASSFHRGFPYEQYF. In DNA, the CDR3 is TGTGCCAGCAGTTTCCACAGGGGTTTTCCCTACGAGCAGTACTTC.

This clonotype has more than one count but fewer than ten. The chain carries TRBV11-3 and TRBJ1-4; D unresolved. Germline values: CDR1 SGHNT, CDR2 YENEEA. V was shortened by 3 bases and J by 6 bases, with 17 bases between the two germline ends. This CDR3 is 16 amino acids long. The CDR3 DNA reads as TGTGCCAGCAGCTTGAATCTGGGAACCGCCTATGAAAAACTGTTTTTT. This translates into CASSLNLGTAYEKLFF.

The chain carries TRBV11-3 and TRBJ2-5; 7 bases match TRBD1. V shed 6 bases and J 2 bases; nucleotides not matched to a gene: 9. Germline-derived CDR1 and CDR2 are SGHNT and YENEEA. This CDR3 has 15 amino acids. This CDR3 reads CASSTPGQMQETQYF. In nucleotides, the CDR3 is TGTGCCAGCAGTACTCCGGGACAGATGCAAGAGACCCAGTACTTC.